Listed here are 5 T cell receptor beta chains from one sample, sequenced in a study of beta chain features in type 1 diabetes. Findings and limits, study-wide: When Type 1 diabetes patients were examined, their TCRB CDR3s proved moderately but significantly shorter in all four CD4+ subsets.

Investigators reverse transcribed all isolated RNA, so they sequenced expressed TCRB transcripts. Only in-frame clones appear in the TCRdb table, and some are missing; sequencing was by immunoSEQ multiplex PCR. The sample lists some 250,000 clones; approximately 11% were seen once. No cognate antigen is known for these TCRs. Sequencing used naive CD4+ T cells from blood. The source is a man aged 30-40 years with type 1 diabetes.

The chain couples TRBV7-2 to TRBJ2-7, with 11 bases aligning to TRBD2. CDR1 is SGHTA, CDR2 FQGNSA, per germline. CDR3 length equals 13 residues. After removal of 4 bases from V and 4 bases from J, the junction contained 0 bases not matched to a gene. The CDR3 region has the DNA TGTGCCAGCAGCTCTAGCGGGGGGTACGAGCAGTACTTC. Amino acid sequence: CASSSSGGYEQYF.

This chain connects TRBV7-9 to TRBJ2-2; no firm D call. The CDR3 runs to 15 residues. Deletions cut 6 bases from V and 1 base from J, with 12 bases between. From germline, CDR1 is SEHNR and CDR2 FQNEAQ (reference sequence). CDR3 loop: CASSLMAVNTGELFF. DNA for the CDR3: TGTGCCAGCAGTCTAATGGCGGTGAACACCGGGGAGCTGTTTTTT. The full variable domain, completed using reference TRBV7-9 and TRBJ2-2, is DTGVSQNPRHKITKRGQNVTFRCDPISEHNRLYWYRQTLGQGPEFLTYFQNEAQLEKSRLLSDRFSAERPKGSFSTLEIQRTEQGDSAMYLCASSLMAVNTGELFFGEGSRLTVL.

This clone has just a few counts. The chain uses TRBV14 and TRBJ2-1; TRBD2 matches 12 bases. The CDR3 totals 16 residues. Germline assignment: CDR1 SGHDN and CDR2 FVKESK. The ends lost 0 bases at V and 4 bases at J; junction bases unmatched: 1. The CDR3 sequence is CASSQETSGGYNEQFF. CDR3 sequence (DNA): TGTGCCAGCAGCCAAGAAACTAGCGGGGGGTACAATGAGCAGTTCTTC.

J is TRBJ2-4 and V is TRBV19, with D possibly being TRBD1 (5 bases). Trimming stripped 6 bases from V and 0 bases from J, with 12 bases between. This CDR3 region has 15 residues. CDR1 is LNHDA, CDR2 SQIVND, per germline (reference sequence). The DNA for the CDR3 is TGTGCCAGTAGCCTGACAGACCTAGCCAAAAACATTCAGTACTTC. Translating it yields CASSLTDLAKNIQYF.

This clone was observed a handful of times. This chain connects TRBV5-6 to TRBJ2-3, with D possibly TRBD1 on 5 matching bases. CDR3 size: 14 residues. Germline V gene data show CDR1 as SGHDT and CDR2 as YYEEEE. The ends were cut back, 1 base at V and 6 bases at J, with 12 bases in the middle. CDR3 loop: CASSLRSAGDTQYF. The CDR3 DNA reads as TGTGCCAGCAGCTTGAGATCGGCAGGGGATACGCAGTATTTT.